Following are 28 T cell receptor beta chains from one sample sequenced in a study of blood T cell repertoires in COVID-19. Clones were sequenced by immunoSEQ multiplex PCR, and TCRdb holds only the in-frame ones, with some missing. The sample holds 25,000 to 30,000 clones; approximately 85% are singletons and the top ten take 28%. The material sequenced was peripheral blood. The receptors here all came from a woman aged 80 or over with COVID-19, enrolled during active disease.

The V gene is TRBV5-6, the J gene TRBJ2-3, with no clear D. CDR1 is SGHDT, CDR2 YYEEEE, per germline. The V and J ends lost 4 bases and 0 bases respectively, with 6 bases between them. The CDR3 extends over 13 amino acids. CDR3 in DNA: TGTGCCAGCAGCCCCGGGAGCACAGATACGCAGTATTTT. It translates to CASSPGSTDTQYF.

J is TRBJ2-7 and V is TRBV5-1, with TRBD1 identical over 7 bases. After removal of 4 bases from V and 3 bases from J, the junction contained 1 base not matched to a gene. This CDR3 is built from 12 residues. Per germline, CDR1 SGHRS and CDR2 YFSETQ. In nucleotides, the CDR3 is TGCGCCAGCAGCAGGGACAGCTACGAGCAGTACTTC. Translated, it gives CASSRDSYEQYF.

The chain links TRBV29-1 to TRBJ1-1; TRBD1 might be the D (6 bases). The ends were cut back, 5 bases at V and 9 bases at J, with 22 bases in the middle. The CDR3 length is 14 residues. Germline V lookup: CDR1 SQVTM, CDR2 ANQGSEA. The CDR3 nucleotides read TGCAGCGTTCTCATGGGGGGGGGCGTAGAAAAAGCTTTCTTT. Encoded protein: CSVLMGGGVEKAFF.

V and J are TRBV12-5 and TRBJ2-7, with 8 nucleotides matching TRBD1. The CDR3 runs to 15 residues. Trimming at V came to 1 base and at J to 0 bases, leaving 2 bases not matched to a gene. Germline CDR1 LGHNT, CDR2 FRNRAP. The CDR3 here is CASGLGDRTSYEQYF. CDR3 DNA: TGTGCTAGTGGTTTGGGGGACAGGACCTCCTACGAGCAGTACTTC.

The chain has TRBV10-3 and TRBJ1-1; D possibly corresponds to TRBD1 (5 bases). V was clipped by 4 bases and J by 1 base, with 16 bases between them. The CDR3 has 16 residues. Germline V CDR1 and CDR2: ENHRY, SYGVKD. The CDR3 reads CAISGNTGLANTEAFF. For the CDR3, the DNA is TGTGCCATCAGTGGAAATACAGGTTTGGCGAACACTGAAGCTTTCTTT.

The chain joins TRBV6-4 to TRBJ1-4; D is possibly TRBD1 (6 bases). The CDR3 has 12 amino acids. The ends were cut back, 11 bases at V and 2 bases at J, with 9 bases in the middle. The germline gives CDR1 MRHNA, CDR2 SNTAGT. The CDR3, as DNA: TGTGCCCCCCAGGGGACTAATGAAAAACTGTTTTTT. Translating it yields CAPQGTNEKLFF.

The gene calls are TRBV6-5 and TRBJ1-2, with no clear D. Germline V CDR1 and CDR2: MNHEY, SVGAGI. The CDR3 has 12 residues. The V end lost 6 bases, the J end lost 2 bases, and 7 bases lay between the germline ends. The CDR3 protein is CASSQENYGYTF. CDR3 nucleotides: TGTGCCAGCAGCCAGGAAAACTATGGCTACACCTTC.

The J gene is TRBJ1-5, the V gene TRBV21-1. TRBV21-1 is noted as a pseudogene. The CDR3 spans 15 residues. The CDR3 sequence is CASGRVWGGLQPQHF. The CDR3 nucleotides are TGTGCCAGCGGACGCGTATGGGGGGGCCTTCAGCCCCAGCATTTT.

The chain has TRBV6-5 and TRBJ1-6, with a possible D match to TRBD1 (6 bases). V lost 10 bases to trimming and J lost 6 bases, with 16 bases between them. Germline V gene sequence: CDR1 MNHEY, CDR2 SVGAGI. The CDR3 length is 14 residues. The CDR3 loop reads CATGAQGFNSPLHF. CDR3 nucleotide sequence: TGTGCCACCGGAGCACAGGGTTTTAATTCACCCCTCCACTTT.

The chain recombines TRBV2 with TRBJ2-5; 8 bases are shared with TRBD2. The length of the CDR3 is 16 residues. Trimming removed 5 bases from V and 1 base from J; junction bases left unmatched: 9. Germline V CDR1 and CDR2: SNHLY, FYNNEI. CDR3 in amino acids: CASSIRAGAPQETQYF. CDR3 sequence (DNA): TGTGCCAGCAGTATCAGAGCGGGGGCCCCCCAAGAGACCCAGTACTTC.

The chain couples TRBV3-1 (or the pseudogene TRBV3-2) to TRBJ2-5; 8 positions agree with TRBD2. Germline CDR1 is LGHDT and CDR2 is YNNKEL (reference sequence). The CDR3 is made up of 18 amino acids. V was pared by 0 bases and J by 3 bases, with 12 bases of the junction left unmatched. The CDR3, as DNA: TGTGCCAGCAGCCAAGATCAGGGATACGTCGGGGGGGAAGAGACCCAGTACTTC. This codes for CASSQDQGYVGGEETQYF.

CDR3 sequence reads: CASSLGGGFATEAFF. In nucleotides, the CDR3 is TGTGCCAGCAGCTTAGGAGGAGGGTTCGCCACTGAAGCTTTCTTT. This chain connects TRBV7-2 to TRBJ1-1; no clear D gene. Trimming took 1 base from V and 4 from J, leaving 13 bases between them. This CDR3 spans 15 amino acids. CDR1 and CDR2 (germline): SGHTA, FQGNSA. Together with reference TRBV7-2 and TRBJ1-1, the CDR3 gives the full variable domain: GAGVSQSPSNKVTEKGKDVELRCDPISGHTALYWYRQSLGQGLEFLIYFQGNSAPDKSGLPSDRFSAERTGGSVSTLTIQRTQQEDSAVYLCASSLGGGFATEAFFGQGTRLTVV.

This chain links TRBV30 with TRBJ1-3; 9 bases are a match to TRBD1. Per germline, CDR1 GTSNPN and CDR2 SVGIG (reference sequence). J was trimmed by 2 bases and V by 6 bases; bases with no gene match: 2. There are 13 residues in the CDR3. The DNA of the CDR3 is TGTGCCTGCACAGGGGGCACTGGAAACACCATATATTTT. Protein: CACTGGTGNTIYF.

V usage is TRBV4-2 and J usage is TRBJ1-6; D is uncertain. V was trimmed by 5 bases and J by 0 bases, leaving 14 bases between them. The CDR3 is 17 amino acids. The germline V gene encodes CDR1 LGHNA and CDR2 YNFKEQ. CDR3 residues: CASSNRIASSYNSPLHF. CDR3 bases: TGTGCCAGCAGCAATAGAATAGCAAGCTCCTATAATTCACCCCTCCACTTT.

CDR3 sequence reads: CASSQVGGLDQPQHF. CDR3 DNA sequence: TGTGCCAGCAGCCAGGTAGGGGGCCTTGATCAGCCCCAGCATTTT. The chain couples TRBV7-9 to TRBJ1-5, with 7 bases aligning to TRBD1. The CDR3 covers 15 residues. V shed 5 bases and J 5 bases; nucleotides not matched to a gene: 9. Per the germline V gene, CDR1 is SEHNR and CDR2 is FQNEAQ (reference sequence). Combining the CDR3 with reference TRBV7-9 and TRBJ1-5 gives the whole variable domain DTGVSQNPRHKITKRGQNVTFRCDPISEHNRLYWYRQTLGQGPEFLTYFQNEAQLEKSRLLSDRFSAERPKGSFSTLEIQRTEQGDSAMYLCASSQVGGLDQPQHFGDGTRLSIL.

This clone was seen a few times. This chain joins TRBV3-1 (or the pseudogene TRBV3-2) and TRBJ2-7; perhaps TRBD2 as D (6 bases). The V and J ends lost 1 base and 6 bases respectively, with 10 bases between them. CDR1 is LGHDT, CDR2 YNNKEL, per germline (reference sequence). The CDR3 has 13 residues. The CDR3 DNA sequence: TGTGCCAGCAGCCAAGGCGGGGAGGTCGAGCAGTACTTC. Translation: CASSQGGEVEQYF.

This clone was seen only once. This chain joins TRBV5-4 and TRBJ1-4; possibly TRBD1 for D (5 bases). The CDR3 length is 14 residues. Germline CDR1 SGHNT, CDR2 YYREEE (reference sequence). V lost 4 bases to trimming and J lost 6 bases, with 13 bases between them. The CDR3 here is CASSPAGRDEKLFF. The CDR3 bases are TGTGCCAGCAGCCCCGCAGGGCGCGATGAAAAACTGTTTTTT. Combining the CDR3 with reference TRBV5-4 and TRBJ1-4 gives the whole variable domain ETGVTQSPTHLIKTRGQQVTLRCSSQSGHNTVSWYQQALGQGPQFIFQYYREEENGRGNFPPRFSGLQFPNYSSELNVNALELDDSALYLCASSPAGRDEKLFFGSGTQLSVL.

The chain is built from TRBV6-5 and TRBJ2-7, with D possibly TRBD2 on 7 matching bases. Germline CDR1 reads MNHEY; CDR2 reads SVGAGI. The CDR3 is made up of 14 amino acids. CDR3 bases: TGTGCACACGAGGGGGGAGGGGGTCACTACGAGCAGTACTTC. It specifies CAHEGGGGHYEQYF.

The chain combines TRBV6-5 with TRBJ1-6; D remains unclear. V lost 4 bases, J lost 7 bases, and 5 bases lay in between. Germline V gene data show CDR1 as MNHEY and CDR2 as SVGAGI. This CDR3 is built from 12 residues. For the CDR3, the DNA is TGTGCCAGCAGTTTGACAAATTCACCCCTCCACTTT. Translating gives CASSLTNSPLHF.

CDR3 sequence: CATSMDETGQSYEQYF. CDR3 bases: TGTGCCACCAGCATGGATGAGACTGGACAGTCCTACGAGCAGTACTTC. V and J are TRBV15 and TRBJ2-7, with D possibly matching TRBD1 (6 bases). Germline CDR1 and CDR2: LNHNV and YYDKDF (reference sequence). This CDR3 comprises 16 residues. Trimming took off 4 bases at V and 1 base at J, with 17 bases between the two ends.

The chain uses TRBV9 and TRBJ2-3; 7 bases line up with TRBD2. CDR3 length: 16 residues. V trimming: 0 bases; J trimming: 4 bases; junction bases outside the gene matches: 8. Germline V gives CDR1 SGDLS, CDR2 YYNGEE. In nucleotides, the CDR3 is TGTGCCAGCAGCGTAGGTGGGGGGGGTCGGGCAGATACGCAGTATTTT. This translates into CASSVGGGGRADTQYF.

This sequence joins TRBV5-1 and TRBJ1-1, with 8 bases fitting TRBD1. The CDR3 is 16 residues long. V lost 4 bases and J lost 0; bases outside the gene matches: 8. Germline-derived CDR1 and CDR2 are SGHRS and YFSETQ. Written as DNA, the CDR3 is TGCGCCAGCAGCATCCAGGGACAGGACATGAACACTGAAGCTTTCTTT. Protein product: CASSIQGQDMNTEAFF. The variable domain in full, completed from reference TRBV5-1 and TRBJ1-1, reads KAGVTQTPRYLIKTRGQQVTLSCSPISGHRSVSWYQQTPGQGLQFLFEYFSETQRNKGNFPGRFSGRQFSNSRSEMNVSTLELGDSALYLCASSIQGQDMNTEAFFGQGTRLTVV.

This clone was recorded once. This sequence joins TRBV7-9 and TRBJ2-1; D possibly corresponds to TRBD1 (6 bases). CDR3 length: 16 residues. V was trimmed by 6 bases and J by 5 bases, leaving 20 bases between them. The germline gives CDR1 SEHNR, CDR2 FQNEAQ (reference sequence). The CDR3 spells CASRRMVGQGNNEQFF. The CDR3 region has the DNA TGTGCCAGCAGACGTATGGTTGGGCAGGGGAACAATGAGCAGTTCTTC.

J is TRBJ2-3 and V is TRBV11-3; 13 nucleotides agree with TRBD2. Germline CDR1 reads SGHNT; CDR2 reads YENEEA. Trimming took 3 bases from V and 1 from J; bases not matched to a gene: 4. This CDR3 has 17 residues. The DNA of the CDR3 is TGTGCCAGCAGCTTTGCCGGGACTAGCGGGGGCACAGATACGCAGTATTTT. Encoded protein: CASSFAGTSGGTDTQYF.

The chain carries TRBV15 and TRBJ2-7, with D unclear. The CDR3 has 11 amino acids. Between the trimmed V and J ends, which lost 3 bases and 5 bases, there was a span of 5 bases. CDR1 is LNHNV and CDR2 is YYDKDF in the germline V gene (reference sequence). The CDR3 reads CATSRGHEQYF. CDR3 nucleotide sequence: TGTGCCACCAGCAGGGGCCACGAGCAGTACTTC.

The gene calls are TRBV7-2 and TRBJ1-2; 8 nucleotides match TRBD1. This CDR3 is built from 14 residues. The trim removed 4 bases at V and 4 bases at J, leaving 5 bases unmatched. Germline V gene sequence: CDR1 SGHTA, CDR2 FQGNSA. The CDR3 here is CASSSTGVAYGYTF. In DNA form, the CDR3 reads TGTGCCAGCAGCTCGACAGGGGTTGCCTATGGCTACACCTTC.

The CDR3 reads CASSWGPLGEQYF. The CDR3 region has the DNA TGTGCCAGCAGCTGGGGCCCCTTGGGCGAGCAGTACTTC. This chain joins TRBV7-6 and TRBJ2-7; D is perhaps TRBD1 (5 bases). CDR3 length: 13 amino acids. Trimming cost V 4 bases and J 6 bases, with 13 bases left between them. The V gene's germline CDR1 is SGHVS and CDR2 FNYEAQ.

In its sample, this clone was seen a few times. CDR3 loop: CSASGIQGTYGYTF. For the CDR3, the DNA is TGCAGTGCTAGTGGAATCCAGGGGACCTATGGCTACACCTTC. This rearrangement joins TRBV20-1 to TRBJ1-2, with a possible D match to TRBD1 (6 bases). V dropped 3 bases and J dropped 4 bases, with 15 bases sitting between them. CDR3 length: 14 amino acids. Germline CDR1 is DFQATT and CDR2 is SNEGSKA (reference sequence).